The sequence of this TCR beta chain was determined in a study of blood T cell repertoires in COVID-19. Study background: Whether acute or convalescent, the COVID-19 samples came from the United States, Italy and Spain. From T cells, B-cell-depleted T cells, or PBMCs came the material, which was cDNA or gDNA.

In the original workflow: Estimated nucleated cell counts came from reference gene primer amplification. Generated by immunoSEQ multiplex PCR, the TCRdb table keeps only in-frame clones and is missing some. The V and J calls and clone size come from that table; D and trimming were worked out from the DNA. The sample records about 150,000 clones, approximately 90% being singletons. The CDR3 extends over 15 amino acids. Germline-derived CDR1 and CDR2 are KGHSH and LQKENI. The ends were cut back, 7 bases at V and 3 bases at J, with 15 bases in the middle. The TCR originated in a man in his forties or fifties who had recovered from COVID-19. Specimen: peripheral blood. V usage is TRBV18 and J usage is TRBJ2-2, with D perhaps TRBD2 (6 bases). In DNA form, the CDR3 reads TGTGCCAGCTTCGTCAAGAGGGACTACACCGGGGAGCTGTTTTTT. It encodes CASFVKRDYTGELFF. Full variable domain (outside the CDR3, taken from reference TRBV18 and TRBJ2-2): NAGVMQNPRHLVRRRGQEARLRCSPMKGHSHVYWYRQLPEEGLKFMVYLQKENIIDESGMPKERFSAEFPKEGPSILRIQQVVRGDSAAYFCASFVKRDYTGELFFGEGSRLTVL.